This entry features one TCR beta chain sequence. This record belongs to a study of T cells expressing NK-cell markers. CDR1 and CDR2 from the germline V gene are DFQATT and SNEGSKA (reference sequence). The CDR3 runs 15 residues. For TCR beta, cDNA was produced by 5'RACE template switching with UMIs. TCRdb re-analyzed the 5' RACE reads; it lists each CDR3 protein once, without DNA. The sample table sets out about 400,000 distinct CDR3 sequences. The specimen was blood T cells: a sorted CD56 or NKG2C T cell subset, CD4+ or CD8+ T cells, or bulk PBMC T cells (not recorded which). The TCR originated in a woman in her 50s in good health. The chain joins TRBV20-1 to TRBJ1-2. This chain's CDR3 is CSARDFSSSTYGYTF.